The 5 T cell receptor beta chains in this list originate from one sample, sequenced in a study of cytomegalovirus exposure and HLA in healthy donors. Measured with immunoSEQ multiplex PCR; TCRdb has only the in-frame clones, and not every one. The data show 120,000 to 150,000 clones, 86% seen once. The sequencing input was PBMCs. The receptors were gathered from a man between 18 and 29 years old in good health and CMV-seronegative.

The V and J genes are TRBV9 and TRBJ2-3, with TRBD1 matching 11 bases. This CDR3 region has 19 residues. CDR1 is SGDLS and CDR2 is YYNGEE in the germline V gene. Trimming removed 4 bases from V and 0 bases from J; junction bases left unmatched: 13. The CDR3 sequence is CASSPPKGQGGQSTDTQYF. CDR3 bases: TGTGCCAGCAGCCCACCGAAGGGACAGGGGGGGCAGAGCACAGATACGCAGTATTTT.

This clone has only a few counts. This chain uses TRBV28 with TRBJ2-7; no firm D call. Trimming left V 7 bases short and J 3 bases short, with 7 bases between. Looked up from germline, CDR1 is MDHEN and CDR2 is SYDVKM. This CDR3 is built from 11 residues. The CDR3 DNA reads TGTGCCAGCAAAGAGTTCTACGAGCAGTACTTC. This gives the protein CASKEFYEQYF.

Only a few counts were recorded for this clone. The chain recombines TRBV5-4 with TRBJ2-7; no clear D. The CDR3 has 12 residues. Germline loops: CDR1 SGHNT, CDR2 YYREEE (reference sequence). V lost 4 bases and J lost 4, with 9 bases in between. Written as DNA, the CDR3 is TGTGCCAGCAGCACGTCCGGGTACGAGCAGTACTTC. Protein product: CASSTSGYEQYF.

CDR3 in amino acids: CASGTGMNTEAFF. In DNA, the CDR3 is TGTGCCAGCGGGACAGGGATGAACACTGAAGCTTTCTTT. This chain links TRBV2 with TRBJ1-1, with 9 bases that match TRBD1. J was trimmed by 0 bases and V by 8 bases; bases with no gene match: 1. This CDR3 comprises 13 residues. Germline lookup yields CDR1 SNHLY and CDR2 FYNNEI.

CDR3 nucleotides: TGTGCCAGCAGGGGACAGACAGGGTTTATGAACACTGAAGCTTTCTTT. Translated: CASRGQTGFMNTEAFF. The chain links TRBV28 to TRBJ1-1; 7 positions match TRBD1. V shed 6 bases and J 0 bases; nucleotides not matched to a gene: 10. The CDR3 has 16 residues. CDR1 MDHEN and CDR2 SYDVKM come from the germline V gene.